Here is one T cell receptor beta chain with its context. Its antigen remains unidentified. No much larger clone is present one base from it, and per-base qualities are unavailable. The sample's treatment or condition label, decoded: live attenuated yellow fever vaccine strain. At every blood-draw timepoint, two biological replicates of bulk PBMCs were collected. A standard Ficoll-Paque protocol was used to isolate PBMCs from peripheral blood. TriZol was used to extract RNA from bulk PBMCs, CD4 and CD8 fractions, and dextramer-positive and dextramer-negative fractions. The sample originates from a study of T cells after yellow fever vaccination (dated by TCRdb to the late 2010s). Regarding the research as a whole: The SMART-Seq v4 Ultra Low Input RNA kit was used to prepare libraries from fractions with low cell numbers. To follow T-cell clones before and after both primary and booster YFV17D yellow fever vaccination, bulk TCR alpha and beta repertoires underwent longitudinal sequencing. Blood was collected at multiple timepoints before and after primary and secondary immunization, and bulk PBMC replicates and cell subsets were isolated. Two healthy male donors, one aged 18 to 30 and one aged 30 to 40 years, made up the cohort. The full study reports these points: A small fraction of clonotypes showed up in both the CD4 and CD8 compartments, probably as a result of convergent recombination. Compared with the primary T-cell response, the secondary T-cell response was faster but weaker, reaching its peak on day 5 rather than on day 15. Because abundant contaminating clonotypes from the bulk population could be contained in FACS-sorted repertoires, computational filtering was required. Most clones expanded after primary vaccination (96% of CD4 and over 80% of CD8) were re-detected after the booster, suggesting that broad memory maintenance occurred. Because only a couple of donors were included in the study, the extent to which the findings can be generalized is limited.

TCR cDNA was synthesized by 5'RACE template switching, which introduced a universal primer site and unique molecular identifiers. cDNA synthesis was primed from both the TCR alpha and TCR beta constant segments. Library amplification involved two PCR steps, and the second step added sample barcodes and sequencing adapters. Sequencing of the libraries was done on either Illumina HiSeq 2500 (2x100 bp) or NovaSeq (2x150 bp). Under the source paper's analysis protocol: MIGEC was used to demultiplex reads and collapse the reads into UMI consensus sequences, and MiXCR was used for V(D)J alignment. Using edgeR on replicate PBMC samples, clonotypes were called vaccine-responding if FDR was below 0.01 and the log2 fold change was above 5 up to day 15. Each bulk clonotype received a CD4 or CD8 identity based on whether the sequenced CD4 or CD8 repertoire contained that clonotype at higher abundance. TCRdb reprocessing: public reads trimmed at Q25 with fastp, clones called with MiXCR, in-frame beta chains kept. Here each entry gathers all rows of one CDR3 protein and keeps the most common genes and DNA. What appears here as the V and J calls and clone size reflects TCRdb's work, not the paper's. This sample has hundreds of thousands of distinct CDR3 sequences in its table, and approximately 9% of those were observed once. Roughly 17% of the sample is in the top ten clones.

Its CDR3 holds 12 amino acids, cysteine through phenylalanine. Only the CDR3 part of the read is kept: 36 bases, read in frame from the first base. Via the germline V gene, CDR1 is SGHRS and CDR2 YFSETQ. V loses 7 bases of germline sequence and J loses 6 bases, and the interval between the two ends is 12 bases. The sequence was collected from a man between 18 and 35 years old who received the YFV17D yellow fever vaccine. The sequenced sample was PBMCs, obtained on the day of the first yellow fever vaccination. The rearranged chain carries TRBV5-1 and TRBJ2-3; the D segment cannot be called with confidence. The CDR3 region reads CASQSGGDTQYF. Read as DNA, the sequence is TGCGCCAGCCAGTCCGGCGGCGATACGCAGTATTTT.